Shown below are 29 T cell receptor beta chains from a single sample sequenced in a study of T cells after yellow fever vaccination. TCRdb re-called the 5' RACE reads through MiXCR, storing one row per CDR3 protein. The profile shows more than 350,000 distinct CDR3 sequences, 11% of them singletons. This material consisted of PBMCs, taken on the day of the first yellow fever vaccination. Receptors originate from a man between 18 and 35 years old who received the YFV17D yellow fever vaccine.

This clonotype was seen only a few times. CDR3 residues: CATSDFKGGSETQYF. The CDR3 DNA reads TGTGCCACCAGTGATTTTAAGGGGGGGTCAGAGACCCAGTACTTC. The rearrangement joins TRBV24-1 to TRBJ2-5; D perhaps matches TRBD2 (7 bases). CDR1 and CDR2 (germline): KGHDR, SFDVKD. This CDR3 comprises 15 residues. Trimming removed 1 base at V and 4 bases at J, with 12 bases between.

V and J are TRBV29-1 and TRBJ1-4; a weak D match, TRBD1 (5 bases). Trimming took off 4 bases at V and 3 bases at J, with 9 bases between the two ends. Germline V gives CDR1 SQVTM, CDR2 ANQGSEA. There are 13 residues in the CDR3. The CDR3 DNA follows: TGCAGCGTTGGAGGGGTAGCTAATGAAAAACTGTTTTTT. It is translated as CSVGGVANEKLFF.

This clonotype has more than one count but fewer than ten. The gene calls are TRBV6-1 and TRBJ2-5; 8 nucleotides agree with TRBD2. V trimming: 6 bases; J trimming: 2 bases; junction bases outside the gene matches: 2. The CDR3 is 13 residues long. Germline CDR1 MNHNS, CDR2 SASEGT. CDR3 loop: CASRTSGQETQYF. CDR3 in DNA: TGTGCCAGCAGAACTAGCGGACAAGAGACCCAGTACTTC.

This clonotype was seen a handful of times. The chain combines TRBV6-1 with TRBJ1-4; D perhaps matches TRBD1 (5 bases). This CDR3 has 13 residues. The germline V gene encodes CDR1 MNHNS and CDR2 SASEGT. Trimming cost V 6 bases and J 7 bases, with 12 bases left between them. The CDR3 DNA is TGTGCCAGCAGGGCAGGGCTCGGTGAAAAACTGTTTTTT. Translated: CASRAGLGEKLFF.

This clonotype was observed a handful of times. The chain uses TRBV28 and TRBJ2-3; no clear D gene. The CDR3 consists of 16 residues. Germline values: CDR1 MDHEN, CDR2 SYDVKM. V gave up 6 bases and J gave up 4 bases, with 20 bases separating them. As DNA, the CDR3 is TGTGCCAGCAGCAGCCCGGGCCCGGTCACGTCAGATACGCAGTATTTT. This encodes CASSSPGPVTSDTQYF. Filled out from reference TRBV28 and TRBJ2-3, the complete variable domain reads DVKVTQSSRYLVKRTGEKVFLECVQDMDHENMFWYRQDPGLGLRLIYFSYDVKMKEKGDIPEGYSVSREKKERFSLILESASTNQTSMYLCASSSPGPVTSDTQYFGPGTRLTVL.

This clonotype was observed a handful of times. The rearrangement joins TRBV12-5 to TRBJ1-1; no clear D. The CDR3 totals 14 residues. Trimming took 3 bases from V and 4 from J, leaving 12 bases between them. CDR1 LGHNT and CDR2 FRNRAP come from the germline V gene. The CDR3 spells CASGFGMLGTEAFF. The CDR3, as DNA: TGTGCTAGTGGTTTTGGGATGTTAGGCACTGAAGCTTTCTTT.

This clonotype was seen a few times. The CDR3: CASSWVRGDARTDTQYF. CDR3 bases: TGTGCCAGCAGCTGGGTGAGGGGGGACGCCCGCACAGATACGCAGTATTTT. The rearrangement uses TRBV11-2 and TRBJ2-3; D is perhaps TRBD1 or TRBD2 (6 bases each). In germline, CDR1 is SGHAT, CDR2 FQNNGV. The CDR3 length is 17 residues. V gave up 4 bases and J gave up 1 base, with 18 bases separating them.

This clonotype was recorded a few times. The chain combines TRBV9 with TRBJ1-3; D call uncertain. There are 15 residues in the CDR3. CDR1 and CDR2 from the germline V gene are SGDLS and YYNGEE. V was trimmed by 3 bases and J by 0 bases, leaving 10 bases between them. CDR3 bases: TGTGCCAGCAGCGCCGTCGACTACTCTGGAAACACCATATATTTT. This codes for CASSAVDYSGNTIYF.

The chain recombines TRBV6-5 with TRBJ2-2; 11 nucleotides line up with TRBD2. J gave up 6 bases and V 2 bases, and 8 bases lay outside the gene matches. CDR3 length: 17 amino acids. The germline CDR1 and CDR2 sequences are MNHEY and SVGAGI. The CDR3 DNA reads TGTGCCAGCAGTTACCCCACGGGACTAGCGGTACCCGGGGAGCTGTTTTTT. This sequence encodes CASSYPTGLAVPGELFF.

This clonotype appeared a few times. Written as DNA, the CDR3 is TGCAGTGCTAGAGATCTAGGGGGGTTGGATACGCAGTATTTT. Residues: CSARDLGGLDTQYF. The J gene is TRBJ2-3, the V gene TRBV20-1, with D perhaps TRBD1 or TRBD2 (6 bases each). Germline assignment: CDR1 DFQATT and CDR2 SNEGSKA (reference sequence). There are 14 residues in the CDR3. V was trimmed by 0 bases and J by 6 bases, leaving 13 bases between them.

The chain is built from TRBV18 and TRBJ2-1; perhaps TRBD1 as D (5 bases). Trimming took 2 bases from V and 7 from J, leaving 24 bases between them. The CDR3 sequence is 18 residues long. Per the germline V gene, CDR1 is KGHSH and CDR2 is LQKENI. CDR3 in amino acids: CASSPWEGLGGGANEQFF. The CDR3 bases are TGTGCCAGCTCACCATGGGAAGGCCTCGGCGGTGGGGCTAATGAGCAGTTCTTC.

This sequence joins TRBV20-1 and TRBJ1-1; D perhaps matches TRBD1 (6 bases). Germline values: CDR1 DFQATT, CDR2 SNEGSKA (reference sequence). The V and J ends lost 0 bases and 2 bases respectively, with 13 bases between them. This CDR3 contains 15 residues. CDR3 amino acids: CSAREPQGVNTEAFF. The CDR3 DNA sequence: TGCAGTGCTAGAGAACCACAGGGAGTAAACACTGAAGCTTTCTTT.

The V call is TRBV9, the J call TRBJ2-3; D unclear. The CDR3 runs 15 residues. The V end was cut by 2 bases, the J end by 1 base, with 11 bases between. Germline values: CDR1 SGDLS, CDR2 YYNGEE. The CDR3 coding sequence is TGTGCCAGCAGCGTCCTAAAGAGTGGCACAGATACGCAGTATTTT. As protein: CASSVLKSGTDTQYF.

The sample holds many counts of this clonotype. The chain's CDR3 is CASSQGEEAAGQYF. CDR3 bases: TGCGCCAGCAGCCAAGGGGAGGAGGCAGCGGGGCAGTATTTT. The rearrangement links TRBV4-3 to TRBJ2-3; TRBD2 might be the D (6 bases). CDR1 is LGHNA and CDR2 is YSLEER in the germline V gene. The V and J ends lost 1 base and 11 bases respectively, with 16 bases between them. The CDR3 extends over 14 amino acids.

This rearrangement joins TRBV9 to TRBJ2-5, with no clear D. The CDR3 loop spans 15 amino acids. V lost 7 bases, J lost 1 base, and 17 bases lay in between. CDR1 is SGDLS and CDR2 is YYNGEE in the germline V gene. DNA for the CDR3: TGTGCCAGCGCGAAGAGTAGCCAGCGCCAAGAGACCCAGTACTTC. Amino acid sequence: CASAKSSQRQETQYF.

This clonotype was seen more than once but under ten times. The J gene is TRBJ2-5, the V gene TRBV4-3; the match to TRBD1 covers 9 bases. CDR1 and CDR2 from the germline V gene are LGHNA and YSLEER. The length of the CDR3 is 16 residues. Trimming cost V 0 bases and J 5 bases; bases outside gene matches: 7. In DNA, the CDR3 is TGCGCCAGCAGCCAAGAAGGACAGGGGCGTGCGGAGACCCAGTACTTC. Translated: CASSQEGQGRAETQYF.

This clonotype was counted only a few times. This chain links TRBV29-1 with TRBJ2-1, with 7 bases identical to TRBD2. J lost 0 bases, V lost 5 bases, and 10 bases had no gene match. CDR1 is SQVTM, CDR2 ANQGSEA, per germline. The CDR3 is made up of 16 amino acids. The CDR3 region has the DNA TGCAGCGTTCAAAAGGGAGGGCCAAGCTCCTACAATGAGCAGTTCTTC. Its translation is CSVQKGGPSSYNEQFF.

This clonotype occurred once. The chain has TRBV19 and TRBJ2-7; a possible D gene is TRBD2 (5 bases). This CDR3 is 14 amino acids long. The ends were cut back, 1 base at V and 5 bases at J, with 12 bases in the middle. Germline CDR1 LNHDA, CDR2 SQIVND (reference sequence). CDR3 DNA sequence: TGTGCCAGTAGTATAGCGGGGTTGGTCGACGAGCAGTACTTC. It codes for CASSIAGLVDEQYF.

The chain carries TRBV6-6 and TRBJ2-7; 9 positions agree with TRBD1. Trimming took 5 bases from V and 6 from J; bases not matched to a gene: 2. The CDR3 is 12 residues long. In germline, CDR1 is MNHNY, CDR2 SVGAGI (reference sequence). The CDR3 DNA reads TGTGCCAGCAGTCGGGACAGGGCCGAGCAGTACGTC. It codes for CASSRDRAEQYV.

The rearrangement uses TRBV20-1 and TRBJ2-5; 8 bases match TRBD1. V trimming: 0 bases; J trimming: 1 base; junction bases outside the gene matches: 4. The CDR3 contains 15 residues. Per the germline V gene, CDR1 is DFQATT and CDR2 is SNEGSKA (reference sequence). The CDR3 region is CSARDGQGLQETQYF. DNA of the CDR3: TGCAGTGCTAGAGACGGACAGGGTCTCCAAGAGACCCAGTACTTC.

This clonotype was recorded a few times. The chain has TRBV12-3 or TRBV12-4 and TRBJ1-1; D remains unclear. The CDR3 covers 11 residues. The V end was cut by 3 bases, the J end by 10 bases, with 9 bases between. This chain's CDR3 is CASSFGSVAFF. DNA of the CDR3: TGTGCCAGCAGTTTCGGAAGTGTAGCTTTCTTT.

This clonotype was found a few times. The V call is TRBV7-8, the J call TRBJ2-1; D may correspond to TRBD1 or TRBD2 (6 bases each). Trimming took 6 bases from V and 7 from J, leaving 10 bases between them. Germline V gene data show CDR1 as SGHVS and CDR2 as FQNEAQ. The CDR3 has 12 residues. The CDR3 DNA sequence: TGTGCCAGCAGGAGGGGGGTGAATGAGCAGTTCTTC. Protein product: CASRRGVNEQFF.

This clonotype was detected a few times. The chain carries TRBV3-1 and TRBJ1-1; D is uncertain. CDR3 length: 13 residues. V was cut by 11 bases and J by 8 bases, with 21 bases left in between. Germline values: CDR1 LGHDT, CDR2 YNNKEL (reference sequence). The CDR3: CASRPGQALEAFF. CDR3 in DNA: TGTGCCTCCCGGCCCGGGCAAGCTTTAGAAGCTTTCTTT.

J is TRBJ2-1 and V is TRBV4-2; 9 bases align to TRBD2. The CDR3 totals 16 residues. The germline V gene encodes CDR1 LGHNA and CDR2 YNFKEQ. The ends lost 2 bases at V and 4 bases at J; junction bases unmatched: 6. The CDR3 reads CASSQPSGVRYNEQFF. DNA for the CDR3: TGTGCCAGCAGCCAACCTAGCGGGGTTAGGTACAATGAGCAGTTCTTC.

This clonotype has at least ten counts. J is TRBJ2-1 and V is TRBV6-1, with TRBD1 as a possible D gene (5 bases). V gave up 6 bases and J gave up 8 bases, with 14 bases separating them. The CDR3 covers 13 residues. CDR1 MNHNS and CDR2 SASEGT come from the germline V gene. The CDR3 region has the DNA TGTGCCAGCAGCCCCCAGGGTAGCCATGAGCAGTTCTTC. It encodes CASSPQGSHEQFF.

This clonotype has more than one count but fewer than ten. The chain carries TRBV7-9 and TRBJ2-5, with D possibly matching TRBD1 (5 bases). Trimming left V 0 bases short and J 5 bases short, with 10 bases between. The CDR3 consists of 14 residues. Germline CDR1 and CDR2: SEHNR and FQNEAQ (reference sequence). The CDR3 DNA reads TGTGCCAGCAGCTTAGCGCTCAGGGCGGAGACCCAGTACTTC. This translates into CASSLALRAETQYF.

This chain connects TRBV6-2 or TRBV6-3 to TRBJ2-2; D unclear. This CDR3 region has 15 residues. The V end was cut by 2 bases, the J end by 3 bases, with 10 bases between. Germline CDR1 is MNHEY and CDR2 is SVGEGT. As DNA, the CDR3 is TGTGCCAGCAGTTACGGTAAACTCGACACCGGGGAGCTGTTTTTT. It is translated as CASSYGKLDTGELFF.

This clonotype was picked up a small number of times. The chain combines TRBV5-1 with TRBJ2-7, with 10 bases identical to TRBD2. The V gene's germline CDR1 is SGHRS and CDR2 YFSETQ. The trim removed 3 bases at V and 4 bases at J, leaving 13 bases unmatched. CDR3 length equals 17 residues. CDR3 bases: TGCGCCAGCAGCTCGGTCGTAGCGGGGGGTCGAGGTTACGAGCAGTACGTC. Its translation is CASSSVVAGGRGYEQYV.

This clonotype came up a few times. The chain has TRBV9 and TRBJ2-4; 8 bases line up with TRBD1. The trim removed 4 bases at V and 3 bases at J, leaving 9 bases unmatched. The CDR3 is 16 amino acids. CDR1 SGDLS and CDR2 YYNGEE come from the germline V gene. CDR3 nucleotide sequence: TGTGCCAGCAGCCCAAGGACAGGGCAGGGCAAAAACATTCAGTACTTC. It translates to CASSPRTGQGKNIQYF. The full variable domain, completed using reference TRBV9 and TRBJ2-4, is DSGVTQTPKHLITATGQRVTLRCSPRSGDLSVYWYQQSLDQGLQFLIQYYNGEERAKGNILERFSAQQFPDLHSELNLSSLELGDSALYFCASSPRTGQGKNIQYFGAGTRLSVL.